Listed below are T cell receptor beta chains from one sample, sequenced in a study of cytomegalovirus exposure and HLA in healthy donors. Libraries were prepared by immunoSEQ multiplex PCR; TCRdb keeps only in-frame clonotypes and omits some of them. This table has 120,000 or so clones, 70% to 80% appearing once. The specimen was PBMCs. These receptors originate from a woman in her fifties or sixties in good health and CMV-seropositive. CDR3s include the opening cysteine and the closing phenylalanine or tryptophan. A D gene is named only where the DNA matches it firmly. Rows give clone size only sometimes, using once, few, many, or a class for an expanded clone.

D,size,J,V,DNA,CDR3
NA,NA,TRBJ1-3,TRBV6-6,TGTGCCAGCAGCCCCCAAGTGGGCGGAAACACCATATATTTT,CASSPQVGGNTIYF
TRBD1,many,TRBJ1-4,TRBV7-9,TGTGCCAGCAGCTTAGGGGGACAGACCCATGAAAAACTGTTTTTT,CASSLGGQTHEKLFF
TRBD1,NA,TRBJ2-1,TRBV11-2,TGTGCCAGCAGCTTAGTTCCGGGACAGAACAATGAGCAGTTCTTC,CASSLVPGQNNEQFF
TRBD2,NA,TRBJ2-3,TRBV7-9,TGTTCCAGCAGCTCTACTAGCGGGAGTAGGTTGGATACGCAGTATTTT,CSSSSTSGSRLDTQYF
NA,NA,TRBJ1-4,TRBV6-5,TGTGCCAGCAGTTACCAGGTTCGGGGTGAAAAACTGTTTTTT,CASSYQVRGEKLFF
TRBD2,NA,TRBJ2-7,TRBV7-2,TGTGCCAGCAGCTCCACTAGCGGGACTACCTACGAGCAGTACTTC,CASSSTSGTTYEQYF
TRBD1,NA,TRBJ2-7,TRBV5-1,TGCGCCAGCAGCATACGGACAGGGGAAGGAGGCGAGCAGTACTTC,CASSIRTGEGGEQYF
NA,once,TRBJ1-3,TRBV4-3,TGCGCCAGCAGCCAAGATGTTCAGGGGTCTACTGGAAACACCATATATTTT,CASSQDVQGSTGNTIYF
NA,NA,TRBJ1-2,TRBV28,TGTGCCAGCAGCACCGGGGGGCAAGTCAACTATGGCTACACCTTC,CASSTGGQVNYGYTF
NA,NA,TRBJ2-5,TRBV6-1,TGTGCCACACACCGACGGGGAATCCAAGAGACCCAGTACTTC,CATHRRGIQETQYF
TRBD2,once,TRBJ2-7,TRBV4-2,TGTGCCAGCAGCCGTCATAGCGGGAGCGAGTCCTACGAGCAGTACTTC,CASSRHSGSESYEQYF
NA,NA,TRBJ2-3,TRBV7-3,TGTGCCAGCAGCCCCACGATTGGGCGTAAAGATACGCAGTATTTT,CASSPTIGRKDTQYF
NA,NA,TRBJ1-2,TRBV7-2,TGTGCCAGCAGCCAAGGGGGAATTGAGGGCTACACCTTC,CASSQGGIEGYTF
TRBD2,NA,TRBJ2-5,TRBV7-2,TGTGCCAGCAGCCTAGGGCTAGCGGGTTATAGGGCCCAGTACTTC,CASSLGLAGYRAQYF
NA,NA,TRBJ1-1,TRBV6-5,TGTGCCAGCAGTTACTCGGCTAGCAGGGGTATTCGTGCTTTCTTT,CASSYSASRGIRAFF
NA,NA,TRBJ2-3,TRBV4-3,TGCGCCAGCAGCCAAAATCCCGCAGGAGGATCGCAGTATTTT,CASSQNPAGGSQYF
NA,NA,TRBJ2-7,TRBV6-5,TGTGCCAGCAAACTGGATGGACAGAGCTCCTACGAGCAGTACTTC,CASKLDGQSSYEQYF
TRBD2,NA,TRBJ2-2,TRBV5-1,TGCGCCAGCAGCACACTCCTCAGGGTAGCGGGAGCCGGGGAGCTGTTTTTT,CASSTLLRVAGAGELFF
TRBD1,once,TRBJ1-1,TRBV7-9,TGTTCCAGCAGCTTGGGACAGGGGAATACTGAAGCTTTCTTT,CSSSLGQGNTEAFF
TRBD2,NA,TRBJ2-7,TRBV7-9,TGTGCCAGCAGCCTCCTCAGCGGGGGCTCCTACGAGCAGTACTTC,CASSLLSGGSYEQYF
TRBD2,NA,TRBJ2-3,TRBV5-1,TGCGCCTCCAAAATCGGGGGGATCACAGATACGCAGTATTTT,CASKIGGITDTQYF
TRBD2,NA,TRBJ2-7,TRBV6-6,TGTGCCAGCAGTTACTCGGAGCGGGGGGGCTCCTACGAGCAGTACTTC,CASSYSERGGSYEQYF
NA,NA,TRBJ1-4,TRBV4-3,TGCGCCAGCAGCCAAGAAGGACGGAGGAATGAAAAACTGTTTTTT,CASSQEGRRNEKLFF
TRBD1,NA,TRBJ1-5,TRBV4-3,TGCGCCAGCAGCCAAGAAAGGACAGGTCGACAGCCCCAGCATTTT,CASSQERTGRQPQHF
NA,NA,TRBJ1-2,TRBV5-1,TGCGCCAGCAGCATTGTCCCAGGGCAGAACTATGGCTACACCTTC,CASSIVPGQNYGYTF
TRBD2,NA,TRBJ2-5,TRBV7-6,TGTGCCAGCAGCGGGGGGGCGTTGGCGGGAGGCGCGGAGCAAGAGACCCAGTACTTC,CASSGGALAGGAEQETQYF
NA,once,TRBJ2-1,TRBV21-1,TGTGCCAGCAGCAAAAAGGGGACAGTCTCCTACAATGAGCAGTTCTTC,CASSKKGTVSYNEQFF
NA,NA,TRBJ1-1,TRBV5-1,TGCGCCAGCAGCGATGGGACTTTCACTGAAGCTTTCTTT,CASSDGTFTEAFF
NA,NA,TRBJ2-2,TRBV19,TGTGCCAGTAGTATCCAGCGCCCGAACACCGGGGAGCTGTTTTTT,CASSIQRPNTGELFF
NA,NA,TRBJ1-4,TRBV7-8,TGTGCCAGCAGCCTTCGGGGAGGACGGACTAATGAAAAACTGTTTTTT,CASSLRGGRTNEKLFF
NA,NA,TRBJ2-7,TRBV6-6,TGTGCCAGCAGTTTCGACCGACTCTACGAGCAGTACTTC,CASSFDRLYEQYF
TRBD2,NA,TRBJ2-3,TRBV9,TGTGCCAGCAGCGCAGCGGGGGTAGCGACAGATACGCAGTATTTT,CASSAAGVATDTQYF
NA,NA,TRBJ1-1,TRBV11-1,TGTGCCAGCAGCTTAGGCGGGGACGTTACTGAAGCTTTCTTT,CASSLGGDVTEAFF
NA,NA,TRBJ1-4,TRBV30,TGTGCCTGGAGCCCTCTTGAAAAACTGTTTTTT,CAWSPLEKLFF
NA,few,TRBJ2-7,TRBV6-5,TGTGCCAGCAGTTACTCTGGACAGGAGCAGTACTTC,CASSYSGQEQYF
TRBD1,once,TRBJ1-6,TRBV2,TGTGCCAGCATGCGAGGACAGGGGGGTTCACCCCTCCACTTT,CASMRGQGGSPLHF
NA,NA,TRBJ1-2,TRBV7-2,TGTGCCAGCAGCCCGCGGACTGGACAGAATGGCTACACCTTC,CASSPRTGQNGYTF
TRBD2,NA,TRBJ2-2,TRBV11-3,TGTGCCAGCAGCTTAGACCCTCTACTAGCGGTCAACACCGGGGAGCTGTTTTTT,CASSLDPLLAVNTGELFF
TRBD2,once,TRBJ2-7,TRBV9,TGTGCCAGCAGCGTAGCTTGGGGGGGGGAAGCCTACGAGCAGTACTTC,CASSVAWGGEAYEQYF
NA,NA,TRBJ1-4,TRBV29-1,TGCAGCGCCCCAGGCCCTGGAGGAAAACTGTTTTTT,CSAPGPGGKLFF
TRBD2,few,TRBJ2-5,TRBV7-9,TGTGCCAGCAGCTTAGGTGGTAGCGGGGAGGAGACCCAGTACTTC,CASSLGGSGEETQYF
NA,NA,TRBJ2-7,TRBV6-6,TGTGCCAGCAGTTACTCGGGACAAAACTACGAGCAGTACTTC,CASSYSGQNYEQYF
TRBD2,NA,TRBJ2-1,TRBV5-1,TGCGCCAGCAGCTCAACTGGGGGGGTGGACAATGAGCAGTTCTTC,CASSSTGGVDNEQFF
TRBD2,once,TRBJ2-1,TRBV18,TGTGCCAGCTCACCACCGGGGACTAGCAGATACAATGAGCAGTTCTTC,CASSPPGTSRYNEQFF
NA,NA,TRBJ1-1,TRBV27,TGTGCCAGCAGCCCAACTGACCACAGGTTGATGAACACTGAAGCTTTCTTT,CASSPTDHRLMNTEAFF
NA,NA,TRBJ2-5,TRBV7-2,TGTGCCAGCGGCTCGCTCAGGACCCAGTACTTC,CASGSLRTQYF
NA,NA,TRBJ2-3,TRBV7-2,TGTGCCAGCAGCCCCGGACATAGCACAGATACGCAGTATTTT,CASSPGHSTDTQYF
TRBD1,NA,TRBJ1-1,TRBV7-2,TGTGCCAGCAGCGGACAGGGGAACACTGAAGCTTTCTTT,CASSGQGNTEAFF
NA,NA,TRBJ2-2,TRBV2,TGTGCCAGCAGTGAACAGAACACCGGGGAGCTGTTTTTT,CASSEQNTGELFF
NA,NA,TRBJ2-7,TRBV2,TGTGCCAGCAGCGGGGACTCCTACGAGCAGTACTTC,CASSGDSYEQYF
NA,few,TRBJ2-1,TRBV5-1,TGCGCCAGCACCCAGCCTACACAGGATGAGCAGTTCTTC,CASTQPTQDEQFF
TRBD2,NA,TRBJ2-7,TRBV6-5,TGTGCCAGCAGTTCCCAGGCGGGGGGTTCCTACGAGCAGTACTTC,CASSSQAGGSYEQYF
NA,NA,TRBJ2-1,TRBV7-3,TGTGCCAGCAGCCGGGCCGGGGACTCCTACAATGAGCAGTTCTTC,CASSRAGDSYNEQFF
TRBD2,once,TRBJ2-5,TRBV4-1,TGCGCCAGCAGCCAGTTACTAGCGGGGGGCTACCAAGAGACCCAGTACTTC,CASSQLLAGGYQETQYF
NA,NA,TRBJ1-2,TRBV6-5,TGTGCCAGCAGTACCCCACTCAGGAGGACGGGTGGCTACACCTTC,CASSTPLRRTGGYTF
NA,NA,TRBJ2-7,TRBV7-2,TGTGCCAGCAGCTTAGGGTTTCAGGGGGACTGGCAGTACTTC,CASSLGFQGDWQYF
NA,NA,TRBJ2-7,TRBV30,TGTGCCTCTATGGGGAGACCCTCCTACGAGCAGTACTTC,CASMGRPSYEQYF